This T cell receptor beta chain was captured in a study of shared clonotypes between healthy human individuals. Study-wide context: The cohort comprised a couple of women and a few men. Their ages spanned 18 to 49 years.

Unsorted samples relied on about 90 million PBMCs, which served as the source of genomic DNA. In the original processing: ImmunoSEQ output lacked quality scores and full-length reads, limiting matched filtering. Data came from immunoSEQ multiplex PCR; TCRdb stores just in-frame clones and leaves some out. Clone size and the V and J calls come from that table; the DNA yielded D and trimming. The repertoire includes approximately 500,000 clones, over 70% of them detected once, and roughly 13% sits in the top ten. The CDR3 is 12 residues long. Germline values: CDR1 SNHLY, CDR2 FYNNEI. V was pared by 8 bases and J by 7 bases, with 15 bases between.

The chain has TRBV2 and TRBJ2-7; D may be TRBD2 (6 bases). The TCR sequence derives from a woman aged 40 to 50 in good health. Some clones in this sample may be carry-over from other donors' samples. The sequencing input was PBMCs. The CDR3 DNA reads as TGTGCCAGCCAACCCATGGCGGGAGAGCAGTACTTC. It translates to CASQPMAGEQYF.